This T cell receptor beta chain was documented in a study of blood T cell repertoires in COVID-19. Study summary: Sample material is recorded as cDNA or gDNA derived from T cells, B-cell-depleted T cells, or PBMCs.

Sequenced by immunoSEQ multiplex PCR; TCRdb stores in-frame clones only, minus some. In the table there are 200,000 to 300,000 clones, approximately 83% of which are singletons. V was clipped by 6 bases and J by 7 bases, with 10 bases between them. This CDR3 region has 11 residues. Per germline, CDR1 MNHNY and CDR2 SVGAGI (reference sequence). The sequencing input was peripheral blood. This rearrangement joins TRBV6-6 to TRBJ2-7; a weak D match, TRBD2 (6 bases). This TCR was recovered from a man between 40 and 49 years old with acute or convalescent COVID-19. The CDR3 region is CASSMGGEQYF. The CDR3 DNA follows: TGTGCCAGCAGCATGGGAGGAGAGCAGTACTTC.